The clone carrying this T cell receptor beta chain ranks as large. What it binds is unknown. Sequencing used immunoSEQ multiplex PCR; TCRdb keeps in-frame clones, though not all of them. The sample has 550 to 750 clones; over 15% are singletons. As to treatment: randomized to nivolumab then ipilimumab (arm A) or the reverse (arm B). The data are from a study of sequential checkpoint blockade in melanoma. Turning to the study itself: Arm A got nivolumab then ipilimumab; arm B the reverse, 1:1. After both sequences, patients received maintenance nivolumab.

After removal of 4 bases from V and 8 bases from J, the junction contained 8 bases not matched to a gene. Germline assignment: CDR1 MDHEN and CDR2 SYDVKM. There are 15 residues in the CDR3. Findings of the study overall: Tumor T-cell fraction and clonality correlated with PD-L1 and CD8+ counts. For nivolumab-first patients, baseline tumor clonality was associated with response.

The J gene is TRBJ1-4, the V gene TRBV28; 9 bases line up with TRBD1. The starting material was tumor tissue (inferred from file names), obtained from a patient given nivolumab and ipilimumab in sequence. This clonotype originated in a human donor with melanoma. The CDR3 region has the DNA TGTGCCAGCAGTTCTGGGACAGGGTGGCAAGAAAAACTGTTTTTT. Translation gives CASSSGTGWQEKLFF.